These T cell receptor beta chains were read from a single sample in a study of T cell responses to AZD1222 COVID-19 vaccine. Data came from immunoSEQ multiplex PCR; TCRdb stores just in-frame clones and leaves some out. Of 70,000 to 90,000 clones in the sample, 86% are singletons; the top ten hold about 8.7%. The sample was peripheral blood, taken on day 0 of AZD1222 vaccination. All receptors come from an adult in good health. Both conserved end residues are trimmed from each CDR3. Each record gives: CDR3 protein, J gene, V gene, D gene. The D gene is left open where the match is weak.

ATPVGGIRYTEAF TRBJ1-1 TRBV24-1 .
ASSEGPGVSYEQY TRBJ2-7 TRBV6-1 .
ASSLCEVNTEAF TRBJ1-1 TRBV6-4 .
ASSPLGFEAF TRBJ1-1 TRBV6-6 .
ASSQDLGQAAF TRBJ1-1 TRBV14 TRBD1
ASSLGDRGINQPQH TRBJ1-5 TRBV5-1 TRBD1
ASSFTYEQY TRBJ2-7 TRBV7-9 .
ASSIPGGGPQY TRBJ2-7 TRBV19 .
ASHTSDRKETQY TRBJ2-5 TRBV5-1 TRBD1
ASSIRRAKNTEAF TRBJ1-1 TRBV19 .
ASRSTRREDGYT TRBJ1-2 TRBV4-1 .
ASSQAGGATEAF TRBJ1-1 TRBV3-1/TRBV3-2 .
ASSPEGNQPQH TRBJ1-5 TRBV5-1 .
AISESNQGNNEQF TRBJ2-1 TRBV10-3 .
ASSKTGAHYGYT TRBJ1-2 TRBV5-1 TRBD1
ASSLLGRGMFNEQF TRBJ2-1 TRBV5-4 .
ASSQVHTGGEDTEAF TRBJ1-1 TRBV4-2 TRBD1
ASSPDGANEKLF TRBJ1-4 TRBV18 .
ASSQDGFRDRRLSYGYT TRBJ1-2 TRBV4-2 TRBD1
ASGPGTGLQETQY TRBJ2-5 TRBV12-5 TRBD1
ASSEAPGEPQH TRBJ1-5 TRBV6-1 .
ASKDGGNTIY TRBJ1-3 TRBV3-1/TRBV3-2 .
ASSPGPGFNTGELF TRBJ2-2 TRBV16 .
ASSQLNTGRYGYT TRBJ1-2 TRBV14 .
ASSPQMGGKLF TRBJ1-4 TRBV9 .
ASSLERGEGYT TRBJ1-2 TRBV7-9 .